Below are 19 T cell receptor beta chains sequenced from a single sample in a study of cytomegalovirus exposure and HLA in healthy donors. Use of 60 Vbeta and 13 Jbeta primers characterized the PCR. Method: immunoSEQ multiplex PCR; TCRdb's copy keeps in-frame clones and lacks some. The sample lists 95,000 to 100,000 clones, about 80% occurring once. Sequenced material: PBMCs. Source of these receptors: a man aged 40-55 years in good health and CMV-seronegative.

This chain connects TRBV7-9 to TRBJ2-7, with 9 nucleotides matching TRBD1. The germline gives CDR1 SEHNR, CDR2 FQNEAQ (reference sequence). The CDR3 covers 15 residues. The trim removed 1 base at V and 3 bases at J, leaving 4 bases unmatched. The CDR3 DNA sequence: TGTGCCAGCAGCTTAGGGACAGGGGCCTTCTACGAGCAGTACGTC. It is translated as CASSLGTGAFYEQYV.

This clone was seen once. The CDR3 DNA follows: TGCGCCAGCAGCCTGGACACCGGGACAGCTAACTATGGCTACACCTTC. This translates into CASSLDTGTANYGYTF. The chain links TRBV5-1 to TRBJ1-2; 7 positions match TRBD1. CDR1 is SGHRS and CDR2 is YFSETQ in the germline V gene. The CDR3 runs 16 residues. V dropped 4 bases and J dropped 0; count of bases not matched to a gene: 9.

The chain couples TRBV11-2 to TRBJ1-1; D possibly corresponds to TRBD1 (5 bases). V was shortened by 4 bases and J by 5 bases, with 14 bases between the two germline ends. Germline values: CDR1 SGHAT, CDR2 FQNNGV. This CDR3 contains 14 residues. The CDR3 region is CASSSGGGRTEAFF. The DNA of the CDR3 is TGTGCCAGCAGCTCCGGGGGGGGAAGAACTGAAGCTTTCTTT.

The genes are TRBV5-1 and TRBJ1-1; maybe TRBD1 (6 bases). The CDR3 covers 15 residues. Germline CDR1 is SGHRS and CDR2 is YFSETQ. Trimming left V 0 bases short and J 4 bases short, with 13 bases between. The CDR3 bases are TGCGCCAGCAGCTTGGCACCAGGGGCGCCCACTGAAGCTTTCTTT. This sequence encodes CASSLAPGAPTEAFF.

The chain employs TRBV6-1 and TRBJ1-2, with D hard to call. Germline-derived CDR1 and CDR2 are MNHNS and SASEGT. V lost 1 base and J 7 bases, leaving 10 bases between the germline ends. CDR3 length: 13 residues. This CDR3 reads CASSEGTALGYTF. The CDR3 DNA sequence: TGTGCCAGCAGTGAAGGGACTGCGCTTGGCTACACCTTC.

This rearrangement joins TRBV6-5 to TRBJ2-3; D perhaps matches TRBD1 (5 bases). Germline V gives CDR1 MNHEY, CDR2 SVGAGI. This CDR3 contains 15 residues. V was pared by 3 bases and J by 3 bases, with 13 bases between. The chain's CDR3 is CASSYSTVRTDTQYF. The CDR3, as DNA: TGTGCCAGCAGTTATTCGACAGTGAGGACAGATACGCAGTATTTT.

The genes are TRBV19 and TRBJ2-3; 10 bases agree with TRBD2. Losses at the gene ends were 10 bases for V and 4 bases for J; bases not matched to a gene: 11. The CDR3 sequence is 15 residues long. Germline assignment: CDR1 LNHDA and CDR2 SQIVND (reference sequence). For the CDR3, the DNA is TGTGCCACCGGGAGCGGGGGGGCCGTATCAGATACGCAGTATTTT. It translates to CATGSGGAVSDTQYF. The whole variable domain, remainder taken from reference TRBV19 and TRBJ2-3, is DGGITQSPKYLFRKEGQNVTLSCEQNLNHDAMYWYRQDPGQGLRLIYYSQIVNDFQKGDIAEGYSVSREKKESFPLTVTSAQKNPTAFYLCATGSGGAVSDTQYFGPGTRLTVL.

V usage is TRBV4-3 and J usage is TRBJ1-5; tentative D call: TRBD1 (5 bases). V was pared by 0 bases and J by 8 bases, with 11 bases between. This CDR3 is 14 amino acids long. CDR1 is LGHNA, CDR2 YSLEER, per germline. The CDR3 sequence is CASSQEVTREPQHF. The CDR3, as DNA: TGCGCCAGCAGCCAAGAGGTCACCAGGGAGCCCCAGCATTTT.

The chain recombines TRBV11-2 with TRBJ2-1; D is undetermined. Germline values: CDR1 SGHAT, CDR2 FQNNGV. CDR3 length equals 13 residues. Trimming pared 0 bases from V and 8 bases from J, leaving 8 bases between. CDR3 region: CASSLEAFDEQFF. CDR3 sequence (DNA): TGTGCCAGCAGCTTAGAAGCTTTCGATGAGCAGTTCTTC. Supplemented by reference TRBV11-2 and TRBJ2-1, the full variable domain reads EAGVAQSPRYKIIEKRQSVAFWCNPISGHATLYWYQQILGQGPKLLIQFQNNGVVDDSQLPKDRFSAERLKGVDSTLKIQPAKLEDSAVYLCASSLEAFDEQFFGPGTRLTVL.

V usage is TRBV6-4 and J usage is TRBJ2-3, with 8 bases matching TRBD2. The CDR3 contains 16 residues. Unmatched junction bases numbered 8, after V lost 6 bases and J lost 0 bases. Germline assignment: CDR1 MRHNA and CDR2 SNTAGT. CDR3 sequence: CASSQNGGDSTDTQYF. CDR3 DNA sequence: TGTGCCAGCAGCCAAAACGGGGGGGATAGCACAGATACGCAGTATTTT.

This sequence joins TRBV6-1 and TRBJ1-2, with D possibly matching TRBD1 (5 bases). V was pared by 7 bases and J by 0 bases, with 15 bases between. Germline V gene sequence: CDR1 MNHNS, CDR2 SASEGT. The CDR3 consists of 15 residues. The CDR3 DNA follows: TGTGCCAGCACCAAGGACAAGACCTCTAACTATGGCTACACCTTC. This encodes CASTKDKTSNYGYTF.

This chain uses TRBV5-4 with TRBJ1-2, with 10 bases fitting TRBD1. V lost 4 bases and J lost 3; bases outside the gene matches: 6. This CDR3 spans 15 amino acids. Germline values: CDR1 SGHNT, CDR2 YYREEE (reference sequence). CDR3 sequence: CASSPGQGGHYGYTF. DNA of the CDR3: TGTGCCAGCAGCCCAGGACAGGGGGGGCACTATGGCTACACCTTC.

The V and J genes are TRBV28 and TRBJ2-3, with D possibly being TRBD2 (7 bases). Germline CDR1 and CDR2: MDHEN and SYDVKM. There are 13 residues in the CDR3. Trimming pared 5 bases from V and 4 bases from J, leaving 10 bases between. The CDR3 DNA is TGTGCCAGCAGTGGGGGGGCCCCAGATACGCAGTATTTT. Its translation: CASSGGAPDTQYF.

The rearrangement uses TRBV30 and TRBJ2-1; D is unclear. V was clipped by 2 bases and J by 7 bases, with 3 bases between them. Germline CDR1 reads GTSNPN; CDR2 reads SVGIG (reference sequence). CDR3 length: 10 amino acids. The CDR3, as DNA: TGTGCCTGGAGTCGGAATGAGCAGTTCTTC. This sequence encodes CAWSRNEQFF.

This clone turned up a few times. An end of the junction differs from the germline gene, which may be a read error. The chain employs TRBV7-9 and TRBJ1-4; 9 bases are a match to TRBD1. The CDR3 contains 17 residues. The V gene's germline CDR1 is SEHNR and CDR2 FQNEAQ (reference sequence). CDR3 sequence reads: CSSSPRQGESDNEKLFF. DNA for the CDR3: TGTTCCAGCAGCCCCCGACAGGGGGAAAGTGATAATGAAAAACTGTTTTTT. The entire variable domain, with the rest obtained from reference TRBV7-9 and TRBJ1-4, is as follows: DTGVSQNPRHKITKRGQNVTFRCDPISEHNRLYWYRQTLGQGPEFLTYFQNEAQLEKSRLLSDRFSAERPKGSFSTLEIQRTEQGDSAMYLCSSSPRQGESDNEKLFFGSGTQLSVL.

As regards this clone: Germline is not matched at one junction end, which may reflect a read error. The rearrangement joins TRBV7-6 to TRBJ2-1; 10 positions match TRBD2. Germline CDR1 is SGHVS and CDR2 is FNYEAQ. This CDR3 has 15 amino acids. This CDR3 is CASSLAGGTYNEQFF. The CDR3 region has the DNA TGTGCCAGCAGTTTAGCGGGGGGTACCTACAATGAGCAGTTCTTC.

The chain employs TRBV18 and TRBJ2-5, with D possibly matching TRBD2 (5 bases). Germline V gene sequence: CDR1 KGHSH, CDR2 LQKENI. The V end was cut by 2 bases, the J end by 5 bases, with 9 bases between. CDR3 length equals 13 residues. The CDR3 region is CASSPNGEETQYF. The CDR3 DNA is TGTGCCAGCTCACCAAACGGGGAGGAGACCCAGTACTTC. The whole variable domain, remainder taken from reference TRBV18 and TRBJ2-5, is NAGVMQNPRHLVRRRGQEARLRCSPMKGHSHVYWYRQLPEEGLKFMVYLQKENIIDESGMPKERFSAEFPKEGPSILRIQQVVRGDSAAYFCASSPNGEETQYFGPGTRLLVL.

The CDR3 sequence is CASSVRDRGVDEAFF. The CDR3 nucleotides are TGCGCCAGCAGCGTCCGGGACAGGGGGGTTGATGAAGCTTTCTTT. The chain is built from TRBV5-1 and TRBJ1-1, with TRBD1 matching over 11 bases. The CDR3 runs 15 residues. V dropped 4 bases and J dropped 7; count of bases not matched to a gene: 9. Germline V gene sequence: CDR1 SGHRS, CDR2 YFSETQ.

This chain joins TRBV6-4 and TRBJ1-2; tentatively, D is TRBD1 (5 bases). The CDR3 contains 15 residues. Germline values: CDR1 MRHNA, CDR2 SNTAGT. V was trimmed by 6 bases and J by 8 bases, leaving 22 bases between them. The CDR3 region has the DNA TGTGCCAGCAGCCTCGCGGGCGGGGCGGCGGGCGGCTACACCTTC. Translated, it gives CASSLAGGAAGGYTF.